These 13 T cell receptor beta chains originate from one sample sequenced in a study of T-cell memory formation after mild COVID-19. Using its own MiXCR run on the 5' RACE reads, TCRdb lists one record per CDR3 protein. The table includes a few hundred thousand distinct CDR3 sequences, less than 25% detected once. The sequenced sample consisted of PBMCs or a T cell subset sorted from them (not recorded which). The receptors were gathered from an adult woman who had mild COVID-19 (a few samples of this study predate the infection). Cell type and time point are not known.

The rearrangement links TRBV2 to TRBJ2-2, with a weak D call TRBD1 (6 bases). In germline, CDR1 is SNHLY, CDR2 FYNNEI. CDR3 length: 15 residues. V was pared by 2 bases and J by 7 bases, with 14 bases between. The CDR3: CASSEQRTAGGELFF. CDR3 nucleotides: TGTGCCAGCAGTGAACAGCGGACAGCTGGCGGGGAGCTGTTTTTT.

This clonotype has only a few counts. V is TRBV15 and J is TRBJ2-5, with TRBD2 identical over 12 bases. With V trimmed by 0 bases and J by 4 bases, 3 bases remained unmatched. CDR1 LNHNV and CDR2 YYDKDF come from the germline V gene (reference sequence). This CDR3 has 16 residues. CDR3 DNA sequence: TGTGCCACCAGCAGAGATCTAGCGGGGGGGACAGAGACCCAGTACTTC. Encoded protein: CATSRDLAGGTETQYF. The variable domain in full, completed from reference TRBV15 and TRBJ2-5, reads DAMVIQNPRYQVTQFGKPVTLSCSQTLNHNVMYWYQQKSSQAPKLLFHYYDKDFNNEADTPDNFQSRRPNTSFCFLDIRSPGLGDTAMYLCATSRDLAGGTETQYFGPGTRLLVL.

This clonotype was seen ten or more times. The chain uses TRBV19 and TRBJ2-5; D is ambiguous. This CDR3 has 14 amino acids. Trimming removed 3 bases from V and 1 base from J, with 9 bases in between. Germline values: CDR1 LNHDA, CDR2 SQIVND (reference sequence). The CDR3 DNA sequence: TGTGCCAGTAGTATTGATCACAGCCAAGAGACCCAGTACTTC. Translation gives CASSIDHSQETQYF.

This rearrangement joins TRBV10-3 to TRBJ2-3; the D gene could be TRBD1 or TRBD2 (6 bases each). Germline V gene lookup returns CDR1 ENHRY and CDR2 SYGVKD. The CDR3 is 15 amino acids. Trimming left V 8 bases short and J 7 bases short, with 22 bases between. This chain's CDR3 is CAIQGTGRSRNTQYF. CDR3 bases: TGTGCCATCCAGGGGACCGGGAGAAGTCGGAATACGCAGTATTTT.

This clonotype was found a few times. The chain links TRBV1 to TRBJ2-3; TRBD2, the table's D call, lacks a check against the DNA. TRBV1 is a recognized pseudogene. CDR3 size: 18 residues. For the CDR3, the DNA is TGCACCAGCAGCCAAGGGACTAGCGGGGGGGCTAGCACAGATACGCAGTATTTT. As protein: CTSSQGTSGGASTDTQYF.

This clonotype was detected only a few times. This sequence joins TRBV6-2 or TRBV6-3 and TRBJ1-5, with D tentatively TRBD1 (5 bases). CDR3 length: 13 residues. Looked up from germline, CDR1 is MNHEY and CDR2 is SVGEGT. Trimming stripped 4 bases from V and 5 bases from J, with 9 bases between. CDR3 amino acids: CASSFQGYQPQHF. CDR3 nucleotides: TGTGCCAGCAGTTTCCAGGGATATCAGCCCCAGCATTTT.

This clonotype was detected a few times. The CDR3 nucleotides are TGTGCCAGCAGCGAGGGACAGGGCCTTCCGAGGACTGGAAACACCATATATTTT. Amino acid sequence: CASSEGQGLPRTGNTIYF. The rearrangement joins TRBV7-2 to TRBJ1-3; TRBD1 matches at 9 bases. CDR1 is SGHTA and CDR2 is FQGNSA in the germline V gene. There are 18 residues in the CDR3. V lost 5 bases and J lost 2; bases outside the gene matches: 13.

J is TRBJ2-3 and V is TRBV2; 8 nucleotides match TRBD2. The CDR3 covers 15 residues. CDR1 is SNHLY, CDR2 FYNNEI, per germline. The junction had 7 bases not matched to a gene; V was cut back by 4 bases and J by 4 bases. CDR3 protein: CASSGRSGGPDTQYF. As DNA, the CDR3 is TGTGCCAGCAGTGGGAGGAGCGGGGGTCCAGATACGCAGTATTTT.

This chain joins TRBV11-2 and TRBJ2-7, with 11 positions matching TRBD2. Germline V gene lookup returns CDR1 SGHAT and CDR2 FQNNGV. J lost 0 bases, V lost 0 bases, and 7 bases had no gene match. This CDR3 region has 18 residues. The CDR3 DNA reads TGTGCCAGCAGCTTAGAGCTAGCGGGAGGAATCAGCTCCTACGAGCAGTACTTC. This encodes CASSLELAGGISSYEQYF.

This clonotype was found a few times. The rearrangement links TRBV3-1 to TRBJ1-3; D unclear. V shed 1 base and J shed 7 bases, with 5 bases lying between them. This CDR3 contains 12 residues. CDR1 and CDR2 (germline): LGHDT, YNNKEL (reference sequence). The DNA of the CDR3 is TGTGCCAGCAGCCAAGTCCGTAACACCATATATTTT. Its protein product is CASSQVRNTIYF. The full variable domain, with the rest looked up from reference TRBV3-1 and TRBJ1-3, is DTAVSQTPKYLVTQMGNDKSIKCEQNLGHDTMYWYKQDSKKFLKIMFSYNNKELIINETVPNRFSPKSPDKAHLNLHINSLELGDSAVYFCASSQVRNTIYFGEGSWLTVV.

The chain recombines TRBV13 with TRBJ2-1, with TRBD1 identical over 8 bases. J gave up 4 bases and V 5 bases, and 4 bases lay outside the gene matches. Germline CDR1 and CDR2: PRHDT and FYEKMQ (reference sequence). The CDR3 has 14 residues. CDR3 DNA: TGTGCCAGCAGCGGACAGGGTTCTTACAATGAGCAGTTCTTC. Translating gives CASSGQGSYNEQFF.

The chain recombines TRBV4-1 with TRBJ2-2; 9 positions agree with TRBD1. This CDR3 comprises 15 residues. Germline trimming cut 3 bases from V and 6 bases from J; bases unmatched to any gene: 5. CDR1 is MGHRA, CDR2 YSYEKL, per germline. The CDR3 is CASSQGTGFAGELFF. Written as DNA, the CDR3 is TGCGCCAGCAGCCAGGGGACAGGGTTTGCCGGGGAGCTGTTTTTT.

This clonotype was picked up a small number of times. CDR3 coding DNA: TGTGCCAGCATCTCGGAGACCTACGAGCAGTACTTC. As protein: CASISETYEQYF. The chain recombines TRBV6-6 with TRBJ2-7; D remains ambiguous. Germline assignment: CDR1 MNHNY and CDR2 SVGAGI (reference sequence). The CDR3 length is 12 residues. V was cut by 7 bases and J by 2 bases, with 9 bases left in between.